Each of the 15 T cell receptor beta chains below was sequenced from the same sample in a study of blood T cell repertoires in COVID-19. TCRdb keeps only in-frame clones here, not all; method: immunoSEQ multiplex PCR. The sample lists tens of thousands of clones; 70% to 80% were seen once. Specimen: peripheral blood. These receptors were collected from a human donor in a cohort sampled during active COVID-19.

This chain connects TRBV4-1 to TRBJ2-2, with D possibly TRBD2 on 6 matching bases. CDR3 length equals 17 residues. The germline gives CDR1 MGHRA, CDR2 YSYEKL. The germline V and J ends were trimmed by 8 bases and 4 bases, with 23 bases remaining between them. The CDR3 reads CASFKRLEGLGTGELFF. CDR3 coding DNA: TGCGCCAGCTTCAAAAGGTTGGAGGGGTTGGGCACCGGGGAGCTGTTTTTT.

The rearrangement links TRBV5-4 to TRBJ1-2, with D perhaps TRBD1 (6 bases). Trimming pared 3 bases from V and 4 bases from J, leaving 13 bases between. The CDR3 is 14 residues long. CDR1 and CDR2 (germline): SGHNT, YYREEE (reference sequence). The CDR3 reads CASSSGTSGYGYTF. In DNA form, the CDR3 reads TGTGCCAGCAGCTCAGGGACATCCGGCTATGGCTACACCTTC.

V is TRBV5-8 and J is TRBJ2-3; no clear D gene. The CDR3 is made up of 13 amino acids. Germline assignment: CDR1 SGHTS and CDR2 YDEGEE. Trimming took off 2 bases at V and 4 bases at J, with 8 bases between the two ends. The CDR3 loop is CASSFGEADTQYF. The CDR3 DNA reads as TGTGCCAGCAGCTTTGGAGAGGCAGATACGCAGTATTTT. Using reference TRBV5-8 and TRBJ2-3 for the parts outside the CDR3, the full variable domain is EAGVTQSPTHLIKTRGQQATLRCSPISGHTSVYWYQQALGLGLQFLLWYDEGEERNRGNFPPRFSGRQFPNYSSELNVNALELEDSALYLCASSFGEADTQYFGPGTRLTVL.

The CDR3 DNA reads TGTGCCAGCACCACAGGGGCTTCGAACACTGAAGCTTTCTTT. Its protein is CASTTGASNTEAFF. The rearrangement links TRBV28 to TRBJ1-1; 7 nucleotides align to TRBD1. The length of the CDR3 is 14 residues. Per the germline V gene, CDR1 is MDHEN and CDR2 is SYDVKM. With V trimmed by 7 bases and J by 1 base, 6 bases remained unmatched.

The chain uses TRBV27 and TRBJ1-6; no clear D. The V end lost 0 bases, the J end lost 9 bases, and 12 bases lay between the germline ends. Germline CDR1 reads MNHEY; CDR2 reads SMNVEV (reference sequence). CDR3 length: 15 amino acids. The CDR3 DNA reads as TGTGCCAGCAGTTTATCAGGAGGGTCGAGTTCACCCCTCCACTTT. It yields the protein CASSLSGGSSSPLHF.

This clone was observed a single time. The V gene is TRBV7-3, the J gene TRBJ1-1, with D hard to call. CDR1 and CDR2 (germline): SGHTA, FQGTGA. The ends were cut back, 5 bases at V and 5 bases at J, with 18 bases in the middle. The CDR3 has 15 residues. CDR3 nucleotides: TGTGCCAGCAGCCACCGATTGGGAGGAGTGACTGAAGCTTTCTTT. Its translation: CASSHRLGGVTEAFF.

The J gene is TRBJ2-7, the V gene TRBV28; TRBD2 is a possible D gene (5 bases). V lost 5 bases, J lost 9 bases, and 23 bases lay in between. The CDR3 covers 15 residues. CDR1 and CDR2 (germline): MDHEN, SYDVKM. The CDR3 reads CASSLSGIILRAQYF. For the CDR3, the DNA is TGTGCCAGCAGTCTGTCCGGGATTATCCTACGAGCGCAGTACTTC.

The rearrangement uses TRBV24-1 and TRBJ2-1; D is perhaps TRBD1 (6 bases). Germline V lookup: CDR1 KGHDR, CDR2 SFDVKD. V lost 0 bases to trimming and J lost 7 bases, with 12 bases between them. CDR3 size: 15 residues. The CDR3: CATSDLSLQGNEQFF. Here the CDR3 DNA reads TGTGCCACCAGTGATTTGTCCCTGCAGGGGAATGAGCAGTTCTTC.

The V gene is TRBV28, the J gene TRBJ1-2; TRBD1 might be the D (6 bases). CDR1 is MDHEN, CDR2 SYDVKM, per germline. V was clipped by 6 bases and J by 4 bases, with 18 bases between them. This CDR3 region has 15 residues. The CDR3 DNA reads as TGTGCCAGCAGCCGGGGGGGGGCCGGAGGCTATGGCTACACCTTC. Amino acids: CASSRGGAGGYGYTF.

This clone showed up just once. The gene calls are TRBV5-1 and TRBJ2-7, with 7 bases matching TRBD1. CDR1 is SGHRS, CDR2 YFSETQ, per germline. Trimming at V came to 3 bases and at J to 3 bases, leaving 12 bases not matched to a gene. The CDR3 totals 16 residues. The chain's CDR3 is CASSSTGNIAIYEQYF. Written as DNA, the CDR3 is TGCGCCAGCAGCTCGACAGGGAACATCGCTATCTACGAGCAGTACTTC.

V and J are TRBV3-1 (or the pseudogene TRBV3-2) and TRBJ1-6, with 7 bases matching TRBD1. V gave up 5 bases and J gave up 4 bases; unmatched junction bases: 8. Germline loops: CDR1 LGHDT, CDR2 YNNKEL (reference sequence). This CDR3 has 16 residues. CDR3 DNA sequence: TGTGCCAGCAGCTCTACAGGGGTTGGTTATAATTCACCCCTCCACTTT. Its translation is CASSSTGVGYNSPLHF.

As DNA, the CDR3 is TGTGCCAGCACGAAGGGGGGGGCCGGGGTTGATTATGGCTACACCTTC. It is translated as CASTKGGAGVDYGYTF. The chain employs TRBV27 and TRBJ1-2, with D perhaps TRBD1 (6 bases). The CDR3 contains 16 residues. Per the germline V gene, CDR1 is MNHEY and CDR2 is SMNVEV (reference sequence). With 7 bases removed from V and 5 bases from J, the gap between germline ends came to 23 bases.

Note on this clone: At one of its ends the junction is not consistent with the germline gene, which may arise from a read error. V and J are TRBV2 and TRBJ1-2; 12 positions agree with TRBD1. Germline lookup yields CDR1 SNHLY and CDR2 FYNNEI. The CDR3 covers 15 residues. The CDR3: CASSDRDRGLYGHTF. The CDR3 region has the DNA TGTGCCAGCAGTGACCGGGACAGGGGGCTCTATGGCCACACCTTC.

The chain uses TRBV21-1 and TRBJ2-7; TRBD2 is the table's D call and was not checked against the DNA. TRBV21-1 is termed a pseudogene. The CDR3 is 16 amino acids. CDR3 sequence: CASSKAPPDCSYEQYF. CDR3 sequence (DNA): TGTGCCAGCAGCAAAGCCCCCCCCGACTGCTCCTACGAGCAGTACTTC.

The chain carries TRBV10-3 and TRBJ2-1; 8 positions agree with TRBD1. The CDR3 is 15 residues long. V was pared by 6 bases and J by 5 bases, with 9 bases of the junction left unmatched. Germline lookup yields CDR1 ENHRY and CDR2 SYGVKD. CDR3 DNA: TGTGCCATCAGCGGGACAGGAGGGACAAACAATGAGCAGTTCTTC. It translates to CAISGTGGTNNEQFF.